The clone carrying this T cell receptor (beta chain) has at least ten counts. Its cognate antigen is unknown. These data are taken from a study of identical twins. Study-level points and caveats: Models, which agreed with sharing between unrelated individuals, nonetheless underestimated the out-of-frame TCR alpha sharing seen in monozygotic twins.

This CDR3 contains 11 residues. The V end lost 7 bases, the J end lost 7 bases, and 12 bases lay between the germline ends. CDR1 and CDR2 (germline): SQVTM, ANQGSEA. MiXCR, applied by TCRdb to the 5' RACE reads, yields one record per CDR3 protein. The table includes 690,000 or so distinct CDR3 sequences, over 8.5% detected once. The same data also went into a second study, on yellow fever vaccine responses in identical twins.

Sequences were obtained from PBMCs. This TCR came from a woman aged 18-29 years in good health. V is TRBV29-1 and J is TRBJ2-3; D call uncertain. CDR3 coding DNA: TGCAGCGCCGTTCTAGAACATACGCAGTATTTT. Residues: CSAVLEHTQYF.